This entry describes one T cell receptor beta chain. The antigen is not known. The entry originates in a study of CD8 T cells in ankylosing spondylitis. Study results and caveats: From matched ankylosing spondylitis synovial fluid, disease-linked clones were reportedly recovered at significantly enriched levels. Among TCR beta sequences, a motif of about 8 highly homologous variants appeared characteristic of ankylosing spondylitis blood.

V was shortened by 1 base and J by 2 bases, with 6 bases between the two germline ends. Per the germline V gene, CDR1 is DFQATT and CDR2 is SNEGSKA (reference sequence). The CDR3 extends over 12 amino acids. TCRdb recomputed calls from the 5' RACE reads with MiXCR, one row per CDR3 protein. This table holds a few hundred thousand distinct CDR3 sequences, about 12% found once. The rearrangement uses TRBV20-1 and TRBJ2-7; no reliable D call. Source material: blood, either unsorted or a sorted T cell fraction (not recorded which). This receptor was identified in a male donor with ankylosing spondylitis. The CDR3 loop is CSARGSAYEQYF. The CDR3 DNA sequence: TGCAGTGCTAGAGGCAGCGCCTACGAGCAGTACTTC.